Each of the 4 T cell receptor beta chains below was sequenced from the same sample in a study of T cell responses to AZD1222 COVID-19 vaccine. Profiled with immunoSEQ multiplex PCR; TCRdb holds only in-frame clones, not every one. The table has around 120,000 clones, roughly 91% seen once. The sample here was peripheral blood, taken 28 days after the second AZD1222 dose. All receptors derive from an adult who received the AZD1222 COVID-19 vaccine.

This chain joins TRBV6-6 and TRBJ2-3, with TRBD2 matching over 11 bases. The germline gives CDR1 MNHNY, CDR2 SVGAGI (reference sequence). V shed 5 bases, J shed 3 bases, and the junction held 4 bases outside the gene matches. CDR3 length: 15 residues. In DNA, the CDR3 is TGTGCCAGCAGTCGTGGACTAGCGGGTACAGATACGCAGTATTTT. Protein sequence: CASSRGLAGTDTQYF.

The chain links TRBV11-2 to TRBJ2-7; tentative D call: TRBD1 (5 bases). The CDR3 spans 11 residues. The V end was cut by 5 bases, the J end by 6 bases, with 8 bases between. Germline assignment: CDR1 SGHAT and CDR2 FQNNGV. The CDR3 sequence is CASSPRAEQYF. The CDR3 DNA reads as TGTGCCAGCAGCCCCAGGGCCGAGCAGTACTTC.

The CDR3: CASRPAGAGTDTQYF. CDR3 nucleotide sequence: TGTGCCAGCAGACCCGCGGGGGCCGGCACAGATACGCAGTATTTT. This chain connects TRBV7-9 to TRBJ2-3; perhaps TRBD2 as D (7 bases). The CDR3 sequence is 15 residues long. The germline V gene has CDR1 SEHNR and CDR2 FQNEAQ (reference sequence). With 6 bases removed from V and 1 base from J, the gap between germline ends came to 14 bases.

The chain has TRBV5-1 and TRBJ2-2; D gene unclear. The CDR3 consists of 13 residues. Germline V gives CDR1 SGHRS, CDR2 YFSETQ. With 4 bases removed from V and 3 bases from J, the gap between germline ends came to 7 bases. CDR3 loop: CASSVTYTGELFF. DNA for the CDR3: TGCGCCAGCAGCGTAACATACACCGGGGAGCTGTTTTTT.